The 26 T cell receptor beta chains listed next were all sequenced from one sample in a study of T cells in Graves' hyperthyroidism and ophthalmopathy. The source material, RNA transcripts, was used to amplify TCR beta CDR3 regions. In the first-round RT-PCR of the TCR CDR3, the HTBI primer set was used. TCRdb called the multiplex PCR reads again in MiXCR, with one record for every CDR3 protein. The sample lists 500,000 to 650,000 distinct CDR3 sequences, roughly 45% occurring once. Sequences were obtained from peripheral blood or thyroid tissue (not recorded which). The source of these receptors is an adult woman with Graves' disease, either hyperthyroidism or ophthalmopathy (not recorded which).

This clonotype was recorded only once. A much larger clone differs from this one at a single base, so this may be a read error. CDR3 protein: CASSPLGAGTDYEQYF. The DNA for the CDR3 is TGTGCCAGTAGTCCCTTGGGGGCTGGGACGGACTACGAGCAGTACTTC. This chain links TRBV19 with TRBJ2-7; possibly TRBD1 for D (6 bases). Trimming removed 5 bases at V and 3 bases at J, with 20 bases between. The CDR3 runs to 16 residues. Germline V lookup: CDR1 LNHDA, CDR2 SQIVND (reference sequence).

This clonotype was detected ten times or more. In nucleotides, the CDR3 is TGCAGCGTTGCCAACGCCCTAGGGACAGGGTATGAAAAACTGTTTTTT. Protein product: CSVANALGTGYEKLFF. V is TRBV29-1 and J is TRBJ1-4; TRBD1 matches 9 bases. The length of the CDR3 is 16 residues. Germline trimming cut 4 bases from V and 6 bases from J; bases unmatched to any gene: 12. The V gene's germline CDR1 is SQVTM and CDR2 ANQGSEA.

Here the CDR3 reads CASSPSDRGSPLHF. In nucleotides, the CDR3 is TGTGCCAGCAGCCCCTCGGACCGGGGCTCACCCCTCCACTTT. The chain combines TRBV7-7 with TRBJ1-6, with D perhaps TRBD1 (5 bases). The V gene lost 5 bases and the J gene lost 10 bases, with 15 bases spanning the gap. Looked up from germline, CDR1 is SSHAT and CDR2 is FNYEAQ (reference sequence). This CDR3 has 14 residues.

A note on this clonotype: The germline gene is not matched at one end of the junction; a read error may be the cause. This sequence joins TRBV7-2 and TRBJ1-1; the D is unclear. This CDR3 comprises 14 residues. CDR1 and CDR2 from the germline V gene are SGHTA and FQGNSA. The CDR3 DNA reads TGTGCCAGCAGCTTAGATCGATCACTCACTGAAGCTCTCTTT. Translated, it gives CASSLDRSLTEALF.

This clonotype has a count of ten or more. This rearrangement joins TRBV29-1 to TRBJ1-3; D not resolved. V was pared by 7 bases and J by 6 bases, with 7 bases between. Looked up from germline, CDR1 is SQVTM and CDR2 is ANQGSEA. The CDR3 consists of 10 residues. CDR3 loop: CSAGENTIYF. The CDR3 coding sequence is TGCAGCGCCGGGGAAAACACCATATATTTT.

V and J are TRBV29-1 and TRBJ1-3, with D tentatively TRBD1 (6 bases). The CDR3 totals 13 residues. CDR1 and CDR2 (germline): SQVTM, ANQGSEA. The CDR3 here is CSAIGGIGNTIYF. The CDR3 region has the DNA TGCAGTGCTATAGGGGGGATAGGGAACACCATATATTTT. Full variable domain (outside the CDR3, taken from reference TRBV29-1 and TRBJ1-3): SAVISQKPSRDICQRGTSLTIQCQVDSQVTMMFWYRQQPGQSLTLIATANQGSEATYESGFVIDKFPISRPNLTFSTLTVSNMSPEDSSIYLCSAIGGIGNTIYFGEGSWLTVV.

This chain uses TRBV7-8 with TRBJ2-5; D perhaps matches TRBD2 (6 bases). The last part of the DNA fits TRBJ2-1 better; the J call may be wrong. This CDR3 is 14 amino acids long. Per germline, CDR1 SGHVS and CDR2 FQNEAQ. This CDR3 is CASSLGPRDSKQFF. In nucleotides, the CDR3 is TGTGCCAGCAGCTTGGGCCCTCGGGACTCGAAGCAGTTCTTC.

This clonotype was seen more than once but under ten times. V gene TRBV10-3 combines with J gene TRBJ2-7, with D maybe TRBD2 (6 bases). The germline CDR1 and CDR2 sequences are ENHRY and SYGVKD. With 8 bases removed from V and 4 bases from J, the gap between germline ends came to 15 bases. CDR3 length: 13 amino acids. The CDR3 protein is CAIGGGMVYEQYF. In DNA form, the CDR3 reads TGTGCCATCGGGGGAGGCATGGTTTACGAGCAGTACTTC.

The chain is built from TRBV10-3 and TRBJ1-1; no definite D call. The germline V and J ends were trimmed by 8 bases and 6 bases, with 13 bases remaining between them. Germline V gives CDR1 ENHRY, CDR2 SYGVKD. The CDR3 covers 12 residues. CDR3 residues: CAIGRSSPEAFF. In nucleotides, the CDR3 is TGTGCCATCGGCCGCAGTTCCCCTGAAGCTTTCTTT.

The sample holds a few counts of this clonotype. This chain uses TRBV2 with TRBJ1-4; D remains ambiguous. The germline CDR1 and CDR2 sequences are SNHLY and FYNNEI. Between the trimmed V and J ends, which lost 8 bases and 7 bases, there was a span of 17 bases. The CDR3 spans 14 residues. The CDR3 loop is CASSRYGLGEKLFF. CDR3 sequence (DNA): TGTGCCAGCTCTCGGTATGGGTTGGGTGAAAAACTGTTTTTT.

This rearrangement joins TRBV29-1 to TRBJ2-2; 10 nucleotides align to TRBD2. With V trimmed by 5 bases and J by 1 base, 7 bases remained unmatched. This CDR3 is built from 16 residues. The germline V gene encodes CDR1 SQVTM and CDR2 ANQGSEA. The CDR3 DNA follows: TGCAGCGTTCTAAGGACTAGCGGAGGGAACACCGGGGAGCTGTTTTTT. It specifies CSVLRTSGGNTGELFF.

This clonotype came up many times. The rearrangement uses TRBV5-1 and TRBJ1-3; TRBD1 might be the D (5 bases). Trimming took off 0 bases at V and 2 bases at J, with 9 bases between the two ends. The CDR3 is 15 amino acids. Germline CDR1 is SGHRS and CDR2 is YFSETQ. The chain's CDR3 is CASSLEKGPGNTIYF. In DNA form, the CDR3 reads TGCGCCAGCAGCTTGGAAAAGGGGCCTGGAAACACCATATATTTT.

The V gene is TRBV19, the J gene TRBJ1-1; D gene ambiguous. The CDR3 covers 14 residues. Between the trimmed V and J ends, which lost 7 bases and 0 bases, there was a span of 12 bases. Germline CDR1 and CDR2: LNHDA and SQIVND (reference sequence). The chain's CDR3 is CASNQRTMNTEAFF. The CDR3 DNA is TGTGCCAGTAATCAGAGGACTATGAACACTGAAGCTTTCTTT.

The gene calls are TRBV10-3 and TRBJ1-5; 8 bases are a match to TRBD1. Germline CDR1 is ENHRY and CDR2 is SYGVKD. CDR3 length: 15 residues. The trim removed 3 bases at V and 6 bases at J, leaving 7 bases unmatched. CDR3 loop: CAISEDAGGRQPQHF. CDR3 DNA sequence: TGTGCCATCAGTGAAGATGCAGGGGGCCGTCAGCCCCAGCATTTT.

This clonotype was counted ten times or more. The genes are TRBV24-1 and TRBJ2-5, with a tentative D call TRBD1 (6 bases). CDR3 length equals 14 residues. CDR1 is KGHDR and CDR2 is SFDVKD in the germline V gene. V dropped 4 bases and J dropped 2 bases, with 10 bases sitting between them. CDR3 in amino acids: CATSDAGVQETQYF. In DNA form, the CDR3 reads TGTGCCACCAGTGACGCAGGGGTTCAAGAGACCCAGTACTTC.

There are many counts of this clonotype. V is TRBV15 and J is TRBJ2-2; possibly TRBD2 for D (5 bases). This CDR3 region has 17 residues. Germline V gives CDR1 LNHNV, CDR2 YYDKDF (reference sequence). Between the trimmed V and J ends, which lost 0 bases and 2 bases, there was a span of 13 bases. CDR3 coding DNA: TGTGCCACCAGCAGAGATCGTGAGGGCGTAAACACCGGGGAGCTGTTTTTT. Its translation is CATSRDREGVNTGELFF.

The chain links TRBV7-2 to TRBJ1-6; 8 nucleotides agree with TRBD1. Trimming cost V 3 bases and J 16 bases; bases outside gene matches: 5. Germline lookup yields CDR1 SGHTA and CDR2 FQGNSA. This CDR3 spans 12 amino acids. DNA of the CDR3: TGTGCCAGCAGCTTTGGGACAGGCCGGCTCCACTTT. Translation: CASSFGTGRLHF. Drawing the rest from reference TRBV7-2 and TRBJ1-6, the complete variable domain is GAGVSQSPSNKVTEKGKDVELRCDPISGHTALYWYRQSLGQGLEFLIYFQGNSAPDKSGLPSDRFSAERTGGSVSTLTIQRTQQEDSAVYLCASSFGTGRLHFGNGTRLTVT.

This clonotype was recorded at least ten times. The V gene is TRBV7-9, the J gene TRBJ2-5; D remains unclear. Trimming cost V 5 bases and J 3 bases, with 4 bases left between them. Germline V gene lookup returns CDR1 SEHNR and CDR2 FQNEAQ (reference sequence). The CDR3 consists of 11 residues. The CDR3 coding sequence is TGTGCCAGCAGCGAGAAAGAGACCCAGTACTTC. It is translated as CASSEKETQYF.

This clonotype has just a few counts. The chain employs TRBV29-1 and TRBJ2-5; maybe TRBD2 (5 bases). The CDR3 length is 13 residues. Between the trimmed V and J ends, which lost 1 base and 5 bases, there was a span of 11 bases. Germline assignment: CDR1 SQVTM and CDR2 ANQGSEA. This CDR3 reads CSVEGGEGETQYF. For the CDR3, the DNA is TGCAGCGTTGAAGGGGGAGAAGGGGAGACCCAGTACTTC.

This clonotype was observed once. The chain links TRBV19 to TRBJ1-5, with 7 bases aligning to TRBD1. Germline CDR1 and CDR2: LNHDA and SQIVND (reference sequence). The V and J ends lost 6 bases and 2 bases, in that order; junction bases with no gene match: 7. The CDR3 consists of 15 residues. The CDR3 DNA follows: TGTGCCAGTAGCCCAAAAGACAGGGGCAATCAGCCCCAGCATTTT. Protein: CASSPKDRGNQPQHF.

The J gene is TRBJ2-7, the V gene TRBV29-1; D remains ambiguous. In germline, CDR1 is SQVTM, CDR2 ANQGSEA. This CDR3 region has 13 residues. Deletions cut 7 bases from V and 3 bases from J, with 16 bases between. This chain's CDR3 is CSGRMGPNYEQYF. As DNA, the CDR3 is TGCAGCGGGCGTATGGGCCCTAACTACGAGCAGTACTTC.

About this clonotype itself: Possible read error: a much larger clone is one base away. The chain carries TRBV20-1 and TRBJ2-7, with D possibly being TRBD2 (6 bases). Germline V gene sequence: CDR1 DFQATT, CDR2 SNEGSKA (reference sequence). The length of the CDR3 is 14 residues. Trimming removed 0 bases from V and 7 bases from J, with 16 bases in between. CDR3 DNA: TGCAGTGCTAGAGATCGTGGCGGGAAGGAGGAGCAGTACTTC. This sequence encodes CSARDRGGKEEQYF.

The CDR3 sequence: CATSRGETESIGYGYTF. CDR3 DNA: TGTGCCACCAGCAGAGGGGAGACAGAGAGCATTGGCTATGGCTACACCTTC. V and J are TRBV15 and TRBJ1-2, with a tentative D call TRBD1 (5 bases). Deletions cut 1 base from V and 4 bases from J, with 19 bases between. Germline lookup yields CDR1 LNHNV and CDR2 YYDKDF (reference sequence). This CDR3 region has 17 residues.

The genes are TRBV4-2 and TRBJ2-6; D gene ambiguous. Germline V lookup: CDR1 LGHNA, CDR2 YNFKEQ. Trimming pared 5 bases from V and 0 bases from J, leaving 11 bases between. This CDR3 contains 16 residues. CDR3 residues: CASSFTASSGANVLTF. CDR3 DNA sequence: TGTGCCAGCAGCTTCACAGCGAGCTCTGGGGCCAACGTCCTGACTTTC.

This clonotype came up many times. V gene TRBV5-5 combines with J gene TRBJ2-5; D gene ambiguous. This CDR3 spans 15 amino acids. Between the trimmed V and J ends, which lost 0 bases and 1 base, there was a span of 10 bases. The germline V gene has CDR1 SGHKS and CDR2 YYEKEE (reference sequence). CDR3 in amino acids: CASSLGGSRQETQYF. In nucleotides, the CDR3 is TGTGCCAGCAGCTTGGGCGGCAGCCGCCAAGAGACCCAGTACTTC.

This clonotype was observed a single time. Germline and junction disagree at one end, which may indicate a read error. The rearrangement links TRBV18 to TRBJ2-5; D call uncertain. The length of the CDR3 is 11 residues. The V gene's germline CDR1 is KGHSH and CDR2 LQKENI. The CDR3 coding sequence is TGTGCCAGCTCACACCAAGAGGCCCAGTACTTC. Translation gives CASSHQEAQYF.